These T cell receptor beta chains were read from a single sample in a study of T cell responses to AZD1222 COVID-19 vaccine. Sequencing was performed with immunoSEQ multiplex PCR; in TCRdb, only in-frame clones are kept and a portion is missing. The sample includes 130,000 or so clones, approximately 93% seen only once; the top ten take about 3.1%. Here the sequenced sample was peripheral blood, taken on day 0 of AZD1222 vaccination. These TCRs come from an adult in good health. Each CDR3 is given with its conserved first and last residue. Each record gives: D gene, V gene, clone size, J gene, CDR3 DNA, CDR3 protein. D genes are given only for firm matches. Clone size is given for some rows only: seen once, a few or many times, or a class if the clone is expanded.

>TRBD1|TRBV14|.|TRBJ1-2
TGTGCCAGCAGCGTGATGGGACAGGGAGGAGGGTATGGCTACACCTTC
CASSVMGQGGGYGYTF
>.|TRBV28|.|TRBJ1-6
TGTGCCAGCAGCCCCGCAGGGTCGAGCTCCTATAATTCACCCCTCCACTTT
CASSPAGSSSYNSPLHF
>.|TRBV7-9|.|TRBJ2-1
TGTGCCAGCAGCTCCCCCCGGGGTGAGCAGTTCTTC
CASSSPRGEQFF
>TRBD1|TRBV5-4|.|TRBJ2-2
TGTGCCAGCGCTTCCAGGGACAGGGATGCGGGAGAGGACACCGGGGAGCTGTTTTTT
CASASRDRDAGEDTGELFF
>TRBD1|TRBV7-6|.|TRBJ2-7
TGTGCCAGCAGCCTGTTTACAGGGGGGACCTCCTACGAGCAGTACTTC
CASSLFTGGTSYEQYF
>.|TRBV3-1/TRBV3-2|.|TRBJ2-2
TGTGCCAGCAGCCAAGGGTACGGGGGTTCGCGCACCGGGGAGCTGTTTTTT
CASSQGYGGSRTGELFF
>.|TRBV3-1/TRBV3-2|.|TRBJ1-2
TGTGCCAGCAGCCACGGGGGGAAGGGAGGCTACACCTTC
CASSHGGKGGYTF
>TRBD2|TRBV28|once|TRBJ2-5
TGTGCCAGCTACCCTAGCGGGACAGCTCAAGAGACCCAGTACTTC
CASYPSGTAQETQYF
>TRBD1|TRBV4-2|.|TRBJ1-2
TGTGCCAGCAGCCAAGAGGACAGGCCCCTAGGCTACACCTTC
CASSQEDRPLGYTF
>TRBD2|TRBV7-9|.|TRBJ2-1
TGTGCCAGCAGCTTAGATTTTCGGCTAGCGGAGGACAATGAGCAGTTCTTC
CASSLDFRLAEDNEQFF
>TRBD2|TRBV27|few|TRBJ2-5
TGTGCCAGCAGTCCAATAGCGGGAGTGTTCCAAGAGACCCAGTACTTC
CASSPIAGVFQETQYF
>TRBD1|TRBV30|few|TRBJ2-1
TGTGCCTGGAGCGAACAGGGGGAGGCGAATGAGCAGTTCTTC
CAWSEQGEANEQFF
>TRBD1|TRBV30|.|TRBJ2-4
TGTGCCTGGAACAAAAAAACAGGGGTGGCGGCCAAAAACATTCAGTACTTC
CAWNKKTGVAAKNIQYF